This TCR beta chain was identified during a study of patients and donors after allogeneic stem cell transplantation. This CDR3 is 13 amino acids long. The V gene lost 3 bases and the J gene lost 1 base, with 6 bases spanning the gap. MiXCR, run by TCRdb on the RT-PCR reads, gives a single entry per CDR3 protein. The table records about 160,000 distinct CDR3 sequences, roughly two fifths of them present only once. Sequences were obtained from blood, either unsorted or a sorted T cell fraction (not recorded which). The gene calls are TRBV12-3 or TRBV12-4 and TRBJ2-5, with D perhaps matching TRBD2 (5 bases). The clonotype originates from a human donor who was either an allogeneic HSCT recipient or a stem cell or donor lymphocyte infusion donor (not recorded which). It is not recorded whose cells these are; they may come from a transplant donor. This CDR3 is CASSFRGQETQYF. CDR3 coding DNA: TGTGCCAGCAGTTTTCGGGGCCAAGAGACCCAGTACTTC.